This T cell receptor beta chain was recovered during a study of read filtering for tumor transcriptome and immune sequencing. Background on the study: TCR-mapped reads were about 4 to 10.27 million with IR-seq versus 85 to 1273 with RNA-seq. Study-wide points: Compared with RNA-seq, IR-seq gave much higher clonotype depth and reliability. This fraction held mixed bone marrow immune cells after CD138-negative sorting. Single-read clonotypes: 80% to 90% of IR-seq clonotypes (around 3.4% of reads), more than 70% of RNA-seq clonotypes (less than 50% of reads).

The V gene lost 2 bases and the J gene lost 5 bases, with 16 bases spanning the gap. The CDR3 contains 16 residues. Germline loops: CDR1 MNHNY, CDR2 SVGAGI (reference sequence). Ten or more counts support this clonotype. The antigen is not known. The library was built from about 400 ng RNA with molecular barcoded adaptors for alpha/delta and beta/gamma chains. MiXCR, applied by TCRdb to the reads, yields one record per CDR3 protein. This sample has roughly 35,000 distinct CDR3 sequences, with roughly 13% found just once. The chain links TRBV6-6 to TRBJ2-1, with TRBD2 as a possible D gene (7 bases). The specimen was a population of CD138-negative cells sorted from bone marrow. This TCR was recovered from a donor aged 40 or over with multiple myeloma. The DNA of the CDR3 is TGTGCCAGCAGTTACCCCGGCGGCGGGGGCGACAATGAGCAGTTCTTC. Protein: CASSYPGGGGDNEQFF.